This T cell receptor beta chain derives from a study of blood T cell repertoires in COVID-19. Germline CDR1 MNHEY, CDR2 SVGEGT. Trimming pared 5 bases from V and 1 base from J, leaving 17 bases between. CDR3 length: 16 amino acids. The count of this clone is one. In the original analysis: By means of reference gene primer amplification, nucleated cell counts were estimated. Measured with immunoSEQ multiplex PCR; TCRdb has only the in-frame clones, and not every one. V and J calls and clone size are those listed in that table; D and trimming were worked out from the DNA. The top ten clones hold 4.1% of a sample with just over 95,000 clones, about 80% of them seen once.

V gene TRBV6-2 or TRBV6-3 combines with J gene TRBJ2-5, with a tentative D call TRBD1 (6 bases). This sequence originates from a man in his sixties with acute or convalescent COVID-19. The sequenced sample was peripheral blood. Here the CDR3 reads CASSPARGHIQETQYF. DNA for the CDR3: TGTGCCAGCAGTCCCGCCCGGGGACACATCCAAGAGACCCAGTACTTC.